One sample yielded the 15 T cell receptor beta chains listed below, sequenced in a study of shared clonotypes between healthy human individuals. The data were produced by immunoSEQ multiplex PCR, yet TCRdb's version contains in-frame clones alone and is incomplete. Altogether about 180,000 clones are present, around 93% being singletons, with the ten largest covering around 0.067%. Sample: naive CD4+ T cells sorted from blood. The subset here: CD45RA+ positively selected. These receptors came from a woman aged 25-40 years in good health.

J is TRBJ1-1 and V is TRBV5-1; TRBD1 is a possible D gene (5 bases). Trimming cost V 3 bases and J 1 base, with 10 bases left between them. This CDR3 has 14 amino acids. Germline CDR1 is SGHRS and CDR2 is YFSETQ. The CDR3 DNA reads as TGCGCCAGCAGCTCTGACAGAGGGAACACTGAAGCTTTCTTT. This translates into CASSSDRGNTEAFF.

V usage is TRBV6-6 and J usage is TRBJ1-1; tentative D call: TRBD1 (5 bases). This CDR3 spans 13 amino acids. V dropped 7 bases and J dropped 3 bases, with 12 bases sitting between them. Germline V gives CDR1 MNHNY, CDR2 SVGAGI (reference sequence). CDR3 nucleotides: TGTGCCAGCACCAATAGGGGATACACTGAAGCTTTCTTT. Protein product: CASTNRGYTEAFF.

This chain links TRBV5-4 with TRBJ2-7, with D perhaps TRBD2 (6 bases). This CDR3 is 15 amino acids long. Trimming cost V 2 bases and J 3 bases, with 15 bases left between them. In germline, CDR1 is SGHNT, CDR2 YYREEE (reference sequence). The chain's CDR3 is CASSLSEGHFYEQYF. In DNA form, the CDR3 reads TGTGCCAGCAGCTTATCGGAGGGCCATTTCTACGAGCAGTACTTC.

The chain employs TRBV19 and TRBJ1-1; no definite D call. Looked up from germline, CDR1 is LNHDA and CDR2 is SQIVND (reference sequence). With 0 bases removed from V and 5 bases from J, the gap between germline ends came to 22 bases. CDR3 length: 18 amino acids. The CDR3 DNA sequence: TGTGCCAGTAGTATAGATCATCCCTCGATGTTGGGGAGGACTGAAGCTTTCTTT. Its translation is CASSIDHPSMLGRTEAFF. The full variable domain, with the rest looked up from reference TRBV19 and TRBJ1-1, is DGGITQSPKYLFRKEGQNVTLSCEQNLNHDAMYWYRQDPGQGLRLIYYSQIVNDFQKGDIAEGYSVSREKKESFPLTVTSAQKNPTAFYLCASSIDHPSMLGRTEAFFGQGTRLTVV.

The V and J genes are TRBV11-3 and TRBJ2-5; 13 bases align to TRBD2. CDR1 is SGHNT, CDR2 YENEEA, per germline. V lost 5 bases, J lost 11 bases, and 11 bases stayed unmatched. The CDR3 is 15 amino acids. CDR3: CASSAGLAGVFEQYF. The DNA for the CDR3 is TGTGCCAGCAGCGCCGGACTAGCGGGAGTGTTTGAGCAGTACTTC.

The chain has TRBV19 and TRBJ1-2; D not certain. Between the trimmed V and J ends, which lost 5 bases and 1 base, there was a span of 8 bases. The germline V gene encodes CDR1 LNHDA and CDR2 SQIVND (reference sequence). The length of the CDR3 is 13 residues. The DNA of the CDR3 is TGTGCCAGTAGTTCGGAATATAACTATGGCTACACCTTC. Translation: CASSSEYNYGYTF.

This clone came up once. The rearrangement joins TRBV11-3 to TRBJ2-2; D gene unclear. The CDR3 sequence is 17 residues long. Trimming cost V 5 bases and J 5 bases, with 21 bases left between them. CDR1 SGHNT and CDR2 YENEEA come from the germline V gene. The CDR3 bases are TGTGCCAGCAGCATCCCTCCGACTGGCCTTGGTACCGGGGAGCTGTTTTTT. This codes for CASSIPPTGLGTGELFF.

The chain couples TRBV5-4 to TRBJ2-5; 10 bases align to TRBD2. With the DNA end fitting TRBJ2-7 better, the J assignment may be wrong. Germline CDR1 SGHNT, CDR2 YYREEE (reference sequence). This CDR3 spans 15 amino acids. The CDR3 loop reads CASSPGLAITYEQYF. DNA of the CDR3: TGTGCCAGCAGCCCGGGACTAGCGATAACCTACGAGCAGTACTTC.

The chain joins TRBV7-2 to TRBJ1-5; 7 nucleotides agree with TRBD1. The V gene end was trimmed by 1 base and the J gene end by 3 bases; junction bases not matched to a gene: 6. The CDR3 runs to 16 residues. Germline-derived CDR1 and CDR2 are SGHTA and FQGNSA. The DNA for the CDR3 is TGTGCCAGCAGCTTAGAGGGACAGCTTCACAATCAGCCCCAGCATTTT. Protein: CASSLEGQLHNQPQHF.

This clone has only one observation. The J gene is TRBJ2-7, the V gene TRBV11-2; D might be TRBD1 or TRBD2, each matching 6 bases. This CDR3 has 15 amino acids. The V end lost 5 bases, the J end lost 5 bases, and 19 bases lay between the germline ends. Germline V lookup: CDR1 SGHAT, CDR2 FQNNGV. CDR3 bases: TGTGCCAGCAGCCCCTCCACAGGGTGGGGGGACGAGCAGTACTTC. Its translation is CASSPSTGWGDEQYF.

The CDR3 spells CASSPSSTPEAFF. The CDR3 DNA is TGTGCCAGTAGCCCTAGCAGTACCCCTGAAGCTTTCTTT. This chain links TRBV19 with TRBJ1-1; no clear D gene. V lost 6 bases to trimming and J lost 6 bases, with 14 bases between them. This CDR3 comprises 13 residues. CDR1 and CDR2 (germline): LNHDA, SQIVND (reference sequence).

The chain has TRBV5-1 and TRBJ2-5; 7 bases align to TRBD1. Trimming removed 1 base from V and 5 bases from J; junction bases left unmatched: 2. The CDR3 loop spans 13 amino acids. CDR1 SGHRS and CDR2 YFSETQ come from the germline V gene. CDR3 sequence (DNA): TGCGCCAGCAGCTTGACAGGGGCGGAGACCCAGTACTTC. It codes for CASSLTGAETQYF. Full variable domain (remainder filled in from reference TRBV5-1 and TRBJ2-5): KAGVTQTPRYLIKTRGQQVTLSCSPISGHRSVSWYQQTPGQGLQFLFEYFSETQRNKGNFPGRFSGRQFSNSRSEMNVSTLELGDSALYLCASSLTGAETQYFGPGTRLLVL.

The genes are TRBV27 and TRBJ2-1; possibly TRBD1 or TRBD2 for D (5 bases each). The CDR3 runs to 17 residues. V lost 2 bases to trimming and J lost 8 bases, with 22 bases between them. Germline CDR1 is MNHEY and CDR2 is SMNVEV (reference sequence). CDR3 sequence (DNA): TGTGCCAGCAGTTTAGTCACCGGGACGACCTTCTTGGATGAGCAGTTCTTC. It yields the protein CASSLVTGTTFLDEQFF.

The chain recombines TRBV5-1 with TRBJ2-5; perhaps D is TRBD1 or TRBD2 (6 bases each). The J call is in doubt because the DNA end fits TRBJ2-7 better. Germline V gene data show CDR1 as SGHRS and CDR2 as YFSETQ. The CDR3 length is 15 residues. CDR3 in DNA: TGCGCCAGCCAAGGGACGGGGGCGAGTAGGAGCGAGCAGTACTTC. As protein: CASQGTGASRSEQYF.

The chain couples TRBV28 to TRBJ1-1; no clear D gene. Looked up from germline, CDR1 is MDHEN and CDR2 is SYDVKM. Between the trimmed V and J ends, which lost 2 bases and 0 bases, there was a span of 7 bases. This CDR3 has 14 residues. CDR3 in DNA: TGTGCCAGCAGTTTACGGGTTGTGAACACTGAAGCTTTCTTT. Translating gives CASSLRVVNTEAFF.